Following are 2 T cell receptor beta chains from one sample sequenced in a study of T cell changes during pregnancy in multiple sclerosis. The method was immunoSEQ multiplex PCR; TCRdb's version includes in-frame clones alone and lacks a portion of them. This sample yields around 40,000 clones, of which 90% are seen a single time; less than 0.4% belongs to the top ten. Sample: CD4+ T cells from peripheral blood mononuclear cells, taken in the second trimester of pregnancy. Every receptor here comes from a female donor with multiple sclerosis, enrolled in a pregnancy study.

The chain uses TRBV19 and TRBJ2-2; D might be TRBD1 (7 bases). The CDR3 is 16 amino acids. Germline lookup yields CDR1 LNHDA and CDR2 SQIVND (reference sequence). Trimming left V 3 bases short and J 7 bases short, with 18 bases between. The CDR3 DNA is TGTGCCAGTAGTATGGCGGGACAGCGGCGGGGCGGGGAGCTGTTTTTT. Residues: CASSMAGQRRGGELFF.

The chain links TRBV6-5 to TRBJ2-1; 14 bases are shared with TRBD2. The CDR3 is made up of 15 amino acids. V was clipped by 2 bases and J by 7 bases; unmatched bases: 1. Germline-derived CDR1 and CDR2 are MNHEY and SVGAGI. In DNA, the CDR3 is TGTGCCAGCAGTTACGGACTAGCGGGAGGTAATGAGCAGTTCTTC. Translation gives CASSYGLAGGNEQFF.